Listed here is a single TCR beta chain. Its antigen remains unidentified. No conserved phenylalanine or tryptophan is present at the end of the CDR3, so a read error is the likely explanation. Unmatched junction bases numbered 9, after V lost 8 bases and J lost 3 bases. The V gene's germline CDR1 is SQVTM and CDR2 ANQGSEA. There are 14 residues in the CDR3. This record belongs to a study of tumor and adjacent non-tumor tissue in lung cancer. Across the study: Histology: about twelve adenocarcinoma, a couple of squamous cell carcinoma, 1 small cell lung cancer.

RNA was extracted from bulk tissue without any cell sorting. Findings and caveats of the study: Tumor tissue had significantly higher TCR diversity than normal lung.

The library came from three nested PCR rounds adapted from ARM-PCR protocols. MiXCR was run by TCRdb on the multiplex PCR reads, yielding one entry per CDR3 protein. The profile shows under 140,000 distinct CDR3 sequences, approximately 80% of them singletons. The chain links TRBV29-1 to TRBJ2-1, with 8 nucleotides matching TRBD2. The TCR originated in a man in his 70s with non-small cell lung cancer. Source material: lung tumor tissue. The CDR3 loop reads CSIGLAGGYNEQFI. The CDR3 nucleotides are TGCAGCATCGGACTGGCGGGAGGCTACAATGAGCAGTTCATC.